Listed below are T cell receptor beta chains from one sample, sequenced in a study of T-cell reconstitution after alpha-beta-depleted transplantation in children. TCRdb recomputed calls from the PCR reads with MiXCR, one row per CDR3 protein. The sample holds about 91,000 distinct CDR3 sequences; more than 7% are singletons and the top ten take approximately 6.6%. The specimen comprised PBMCs from the stem cell graft donor, sampled from the stem cell graft. These receptor sequences come from a human donor who donated a stem cell graft to a child with congenital amegakaryocytic thrombocytopenia. Both conserved end residues are part of each CDR3. D genes are given only for firm matches. Rows give clone size only sometimes, using once, few, many, or a class for an expanded clone.

CASIGPGTGYEAGNTIYF	TGTGCCAGCATTGGTCCCGGGACAGGGTACGAGGCTGGAAACACCATATATTTT	TRBV12-3/TRBV12-4	TRBD1	.	TRBJ1-3
CASSPQRSTDTQYF	TGTGCCAGCTCCCCTCAGCGGTCCACAGATACGCAGTATTTT	TRBV18	.	many	TRBJ2-3
CASSFQGYNEKLFF	TGTGCCAGCAGTTTTCAGGGATACAATGAAAAACTGTTTTTT	TRBV28	.	many	TRBJ1-4
CASSDTGDTGELFF	TGTGCCAGCAGTGACACAGGGGACACCGGGGAGCTGTTTTTT	TRBV6-4	TRBD1	many	TRBJ2-2
CASSLGLAGGPDTQYF	TGCGCCAGCAGCCTAGGACTAGCGGGGGGGCCAGATACGCAGTATTTT	TRBV5-1	TRBD2	few	TRBJ2-3
CASSSRQSFLYEQYF	TGTGCCAGCAGCTCTAGACAGTCATTTCTCTACGAGCAGTACTTC	TRBV28	.	many	TRBJ2-7
CSVHGLPYYNEQFF	TGCAGTGTCCACGGGCTCCCCTATTACAATGAGCAGTTCTTC	TRBV20-1	.	.	TRBJ2-1
CASTTGRQPQHF	TGTGCCAGCACCACGGGGCGTCAGCCCCAGCATTTT	TRBV12-3/TRBV12-4	.	many	TRBJ1-5
CASKAGGRIGELFF	TGTGCCAGCAAAGCGGGGGGGCGGATCGGGGAGCTGTTTTTT	TRBV2	TRBD2	.	TRBJ2-2
CASSQVGENEQFF	TGTGCCAGCAGCCAAGTAGGCGAAAATGAGCAGTTCTTC	TRBV14	.	many	TRBJ2-1
CATSLALTSGYTGELFF	TGTGCCACCAGCTTAGCTTTGACTAGCGGATACACCGGGGAGCTGTTTTTT	TRBV11-2	TRBD2	.	TRBJ2-2
CAIRGLAGSTGELFF	TGTGCCATCAGGGGACTAGCGGGATCCACCGGGGAGCTGTTTTTT	TRBV10-3	TRBD2	many	TRBJ2-2
CSCRTAYNEQFF	TGCAGTTGCCGGACTGCCTACAATGAGCAGTTCTTC	TRBV20-1	.	many	TRBJ2-1
CATILEPYGSYGYTF	TGTGCCACTATCCTGGAACCGTACGGGAGCTATGGCTACACCTTC	TRBV2	.	many	TRBJ1-2
CASSLGGRGAYNEQFF	TGTGCCAGCAGCTTAGGGGGGCGGGGTGCCTACAATGAGCAGTTCTTC	TRBV11-3	.	.	TRBJ2-1
CATSPDSHSNQPQHF	TGTGCCACCAGCCCGGACAGCCATAGCAATCAGCCCCAGCATTTT	TRBV15	.	many	TRBJ1-5
CASSQGLDTQYF	TGTGCCAGCAGCCAAGGTCTGGATACGCAGTATTTT	TRBV3-1	.	many	TRBJ2-3
CASRLTGGLGNTIYF	TGTGCCAGCAGGCTCACAGGGGGGCTGGGAAACACCATATATTTT	TRBV6-9	TRBD1	many	TRBJ1-3